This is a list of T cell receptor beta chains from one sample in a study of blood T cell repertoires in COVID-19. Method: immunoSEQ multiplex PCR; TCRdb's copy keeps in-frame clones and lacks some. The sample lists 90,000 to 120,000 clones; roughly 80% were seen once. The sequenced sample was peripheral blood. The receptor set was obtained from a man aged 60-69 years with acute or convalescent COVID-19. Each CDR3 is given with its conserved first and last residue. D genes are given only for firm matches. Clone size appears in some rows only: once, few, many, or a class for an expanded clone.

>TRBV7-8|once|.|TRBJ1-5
TGTGCCAGCAGCTTAGCGGGAGCTAATCAGCCCCAGCATTTT
CASSLAGANQPQHF
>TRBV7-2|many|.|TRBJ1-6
TGTGCCAGCAGCTTAGACAGATATAATTCACCCCTCCACTTT
CASSLDRYNSPLHF
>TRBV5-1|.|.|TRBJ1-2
TGCGCCAGCAGCTTGGGCGAAGGGGTCTACTATGGCTACACCTTC
CASSLGEGVYYGYTF
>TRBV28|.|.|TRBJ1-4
TGTGCCAGCAGTACCTCGGGGGTGAGGAGTGGAGGACTGTTTTTT
CASSTSGVRSGGLFF
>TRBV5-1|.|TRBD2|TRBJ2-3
TGCGCCAGCAGCTCGGTGGGACTAGCGATCGCAGATACGCAGTATTTT
CASSSVGLAIADTQYF
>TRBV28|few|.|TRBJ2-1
TGTGCCAGCAGACCGACATCTCTGGACTGGAGTGAGCAGTTCTTC
CASRPTSLDWSEQFF
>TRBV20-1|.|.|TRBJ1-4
TGCAGTGCTAGTCCAGGGCTAGATGAAAAACTGTTTTTT
CSASPGLDEKLFF
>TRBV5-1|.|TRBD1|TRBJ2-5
TGCGCCAGCAGCCCCGGCGGGACAGGGGGGAAGACCCAGTACTTC
CASSPGGTGGKTQYF
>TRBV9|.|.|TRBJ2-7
TGTGCCAGCAGCGTAGGCGGCAGTACCTACGAGCAGTACTTC
CASSVGGSTYEQYF
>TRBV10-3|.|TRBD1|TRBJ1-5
TGTGCCATCAGTGAGTCAAAGGGGGCTCAGCCCCAGCATTTT
CAISESKGAQPQHF
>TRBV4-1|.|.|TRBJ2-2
TGCGCCAGCAGTTACGGACAGAACACCGGGGAGCTGTTTTTT
CASSYGQNTGELFF
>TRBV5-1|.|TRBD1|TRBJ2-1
TGCGCCAGCAGCTTGGGCGCGCCGGACAGGGCTGGATACAATGAGCAGTTCTTC
CASSLGAPDRAGYNEQFF
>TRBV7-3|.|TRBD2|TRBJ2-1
TGTGCCAGCAGCTGGACCGCGGGGGGCTCCTACAATGAGCAGTTCTTC
CASSWTAGGSYNEQFF
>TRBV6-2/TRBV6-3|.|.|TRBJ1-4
TGTGCCAGCAGTTTAGCAGTCCATGGTGAAAAACTGTTTTTT
CASSLAVHGEKLFF
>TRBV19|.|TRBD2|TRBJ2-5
TGTGCCAGTAGCGACACTAGCGGCGGGTGGGAGACCCAGTACTTC
CASSDTSGGWETQYF
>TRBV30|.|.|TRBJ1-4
TGTGCCTGGAGCAGACAGGCCGCAGAAAAACTGTTTTTT
CAWSRQAAEKLFF
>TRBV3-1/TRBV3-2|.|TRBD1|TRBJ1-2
TGTGCCAGCAGCCCATCAAAGGGACAGGGGGTCTATGGCTACACCTTC
CASSPSKGQGVYGYTF
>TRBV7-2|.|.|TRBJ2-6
TGTGCCAGCAGCTTACAGGGGCCTGGGGCCAACGTCCTGACTTTC
CASSLQGPGANVLTF
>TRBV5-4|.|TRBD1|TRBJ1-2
TGTGCCAGCAGCGCAAACAGGGGCTCCCCTAACTATGGCTACACCTTC
CASSANRGSPNYGYTF
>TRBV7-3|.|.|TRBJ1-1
TGTGCCAGCAGCCTAGGGCGGGGTGCGGACACTGAAGCTTTCTTT
CASSLGRGADTEAFF
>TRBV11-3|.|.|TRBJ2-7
TGTGCCAGCAGTCCCAGGGAAACAGAGCAGCAGTACTTC
CASSPRETEQQYF
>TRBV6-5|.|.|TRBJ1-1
TGTGCCAGCAGTCGACAGCAGAACACTGAAGCTTTCTTT
CASSRQQNTEAFF
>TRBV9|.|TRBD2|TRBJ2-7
TGTGCCAGCAGCGTGGGTACTAGCGGGGGCCCTATCACCTACGAGCAGTACTTC
CASSVGTSGGPITYEQYF
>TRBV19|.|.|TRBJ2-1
TGTGCCAGTAGTGTCATTGACACGAGCTCCTACAATGAGCAGTTCTTC
CASSVIDTSSYNEQFF
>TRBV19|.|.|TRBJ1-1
TGTGCCAGTAGTCGGGGGACTGAAGCTTTCTTT
CASSRGTEAFF
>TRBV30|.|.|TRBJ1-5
TGTGCCTGGACTAAGACGGGAAATCAGCCCCAGCATTTT
CAWTKTGNQPQHF
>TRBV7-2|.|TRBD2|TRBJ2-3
TGTGCCAGCAGCTTAGTTGGCGGGGGGGGTAGTACAGATACGCAGTATTTT
CASSLVGGGGSTDTQYF
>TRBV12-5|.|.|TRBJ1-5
TGTGCTAGTGGTTTGGTTACTGTCGCCCTTTATAGCAATCAGCCCCAGCATTTT
CASGLVTVALYSNQPQHF
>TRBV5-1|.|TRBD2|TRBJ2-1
TGCGCCAGCAGCTCGAGTCCCGGACTAGCGGGAGGGCCGAGGGAGCAGTTCTTC
CASSSSPGLAGGPREQFF
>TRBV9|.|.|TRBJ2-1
TGTGCCAGCAGCGTAGCAGTGTCCGATGAGCAGTTCTTC
CASSVAVSDEQFF
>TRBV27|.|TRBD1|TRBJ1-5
TGTGCCAGCAGTGACAGGGGGCCCGGTTTTGGCAATCAGCCCCAGCATTTT
CASSDRGPGFGNQPQHF